The clone carrying this TCR beta chain was detected once. The antigen remains undetermined. This entry belongs to a study of T cells in Graves' hyperthyroidism and ophthalmopathy. Study-level findings and limits: A 13 V-J signature model discriminated ophthalmopathy versus stable hyperthyroidism.

TCR beta CDR3 sequences were amplified from RNA transcripts. With the HTBI primer set, the TCR CDR3 went through a first round of RT-PCR. Using its own MiXCR run on the multiplex PCR reads, TCRdb lists one record per CDR3 protein. The sample has about 380,000 distinct CDR3 sequences, roughly 13% seen once. Patients were aged 18 to 65, had disease duration under 2 months, and had newly diagnosed hyperthyroidism. Diagnoses rested on clinical symptoms, serum thyroxine and TRAb, thyroid ultrasound and orbital computed tomography. Isolation of PBMCs was performed on about 10 ml fresh peripheral blood. Trimming removed 0 bases from V and 8 bases from J, with 13 bases in between. There are 15 residues in the CDR3. Germline loops: CDR1 SGHAT, CDR2 FQNNGV.

Sequenced: blood. The TCR was taken from a man younger than 40 with Graves' hyperthyroidism that later progressed to Graves' ophthalmopathy. The chain is built from TRBV11-2 and TRBJ1-4; D is undetermined. CDR3 in amino acids: CASSLERPVGEKLFF. Here the CDR3 DNA reads TGTGCCAGCAGCTTAGAAAGGCCGGTGGGGGAAAAACTGTTTTTT.